This is a list of T cell receptor beta chains from one sample in a study of shared clonotypes between healthy human individuals. TCRdb's copy holds only in-frame clones and misses some; the assay was immunoSEQ multiplex PCR. The sample has roughly 1,500,000 clones; 98% are singletons. Specimen: naive CD4+ T cells sorted from blood. The receptors were sampled from a man in his thirties or forties in good health. Each CDR3 is given with its conserved first and last residue. The order of the fields is J gene, clone size, D gene, CDR3 length, V gene, CDR3 protein, CDR3 DNA. The D gene is left open where the match is weak. Part of the rows lack a size; the others show once, few, many or a class for expanded clones.

j_gene: TRBJ2-5
abundance: -
d_gene: -
len: 13
v_gene: TRBV5-1
CDR3aa: CASSLGGGETQYF
CDR3nt: TGCGCCAGCAGCCTTGGGGGAGGAGAGACCCAGTACTTC

j_gene: TRBJ2-7
abundance: -
d_gene: -
len: 15
v_gene: TRBV5-1
CDR3aa: CASSSLGWASYEQYF
CDR3nt: TGCGCCAGCAGCTCCCTAGGGTGGGCCTCCTACGAGCAGTACTTC

j_gene: TRBJ2-5
abundance: -
d_gene: TRBD2
len: 11
v_gene: TRBV18
CDR3aa: CASSPGREEYF
CDR3nt: TGTGCCAGCTCACCCGGGCGGGAGGAGTACTTC

j_gene: TRBJ2-1
abundance: -
d_gene: -
len: 11
v_gene: TRBV6-5
CDR3aa: CACEQGNEQFF
CDR3nt: TGTGCCTGCGAGCAAGGCAATGAGCAGTTCTTC

j_gene: TRBJ1-5
abundance: -
d_gene: -
len: 16
v_gene: TRBV18
CDR3aa: CASSYAGGAGNQPQHF
CDR3nt: TGTGCCAGCTCCTATGCAGGAGGCGCAGGCAATCAGCCCCAGCATTTT

j_gene: TRBJ1-5
abundance: -
d_gene: -
len: 12
v_gene: TRBV28
CDR3aa: CAINRVNQPQHF
CDR3nt: TGTGCCATTAATAGGGTCAATCAGCCCCAGCATTTT

j_gene: TRBJ2-3
abundance: -
d_gene: TRBD2
len: 16
v_gene: TRBV7-6
CDR3aa: CASSLGLAGSTDTQYF
CDR3nt: TGTGCCAGCAGCCTCGGACTAGCGGGGAGCACAGATACGCAGTATTTT

j_gene: TRBJ1-2
abundance: -
d_gene: -
len: 13
v_gene: TRBV5-6
CDR3aa: CASSTTGGDGYTF
CDR3nt: TGTGCCAGCAGCACGACAGGAGGTGACGGCTACACCTTC

j_gene: TRBJ1-1
abundance: -
d_gene: -
len: 13
v_gene: TRBV6-4
CDR3aa: CASRGAPNTEAFF
CDR3nt: TGTGCCAGCAGGGGGGCACCGAACACTGAAGCTTTCTTT

j_gene: TRBJ1-2
abundance: -
d_gene: TRBD1
len: 14
v_gene: TRBV25-1
CDR3aa: CASSEAGTGLGYTF
CDR3nt: TGTGCCAGCAGTGAAGCCGGGACAGGGCTTGGCTACACCTTC

j_gene: TRBJ2-5
abundance: -
d_gene: -
len: 15
v_gene: TRBV7-2
CDR3aa: CASSPTSWYQETQYF
CDR3nt: TGTGCCAGCAGCCCCACTAGCTGGTACCAAGAGACCCAGTACTTC

j_gene: TRBJ2-1
abundance: -
d_gene: TRBD2
len: 19
v_gene: TRBV5-3
CDR3aa: CARSRLSTSGEGGWNEQFF
CDR3nt: TGTGCCAGAAGCCGGCTATCGACTAGCGGGGAAGGAGGGTGGAATGAGCAGTTCTTC

j_gene: TRBJ2-1
abundance: -
d_gene: -
len: 16
v_gene: TRBV28
CDR3aa: CASSPRPGSGYNEQFF
CDR3nt: TGTGCCAGCAGCCCTCGCCCCGGGAGCGGGTACAATGAGCAGTTCTTC

j_gene: TRBJ1-4
abundance: -
d_gene: TRBD1
len: 16
v_gene: TRBV4-1
CDR3aa: CASSQSSRDRDEKLFF
CDR3nt: TGCGCCAGCAGCCAATCCAGCCGGGACAGGGACGAAAAACTGTTTTTT

j_gene: TRBJ2-6
abundance: -
d_gene: TRBD1
len: 16
v_gene: TRBV10-3
CDR3aa: CAINQGAHSGANVLTF
CDR3nt: TGTGCCATCAACCAGGGGGCCCACTCTGGGGCCAACGTCCTGACTTTC

j_gene: TRBJ2-7
abundance: -
d_gene: TRBD1
len: 15
v_gene: TRBV7-9
CDR3aa: CASSPDRALSYEQYF
CDR3nt: TGTGCCAGCAGCCCCGACAGGGCCCTCTCCTACGAGCAGTACTTC

j_gene: TRBJ2-2
abundance: -
d_gene: TRBD1
len: 14
v_gene: TRBV28
CDR3aa: CASNPGQPTGELFF
CDR3nt: TGTGCCAGCAACCCGGGACAGCCGACCGGGGAGCTGTTTTTT

j_gene: TRBJ1-5
abundance: -
d_gene: -
len: 12
v_gene: TRBV30
CDR3aa: CAWGGQGQPQHF
CDR3nt: TGTGCCTGGGGTGGCCAAGGTCAGCCCCAGCATTTT

j_gene: TRBJ2-1
abundance: -
d_gene: TRBD1
len: 14
v_gene: TRBV4-3
CDR3aa: CASSEYTGDDEQFF
CDR3nt: TGCGCCAGCAGCGAATATACAGGGGATGATGAGCAGTTCTTC

j_gene: TRBJ1-4
abundance: -
d_gene: -
len: 16
v_gene: TRBV5-1
CDR3aa: CASSLVETPLGEKLFF
CDR3nt: TGCGCCAGCAGCTTGGTGGAAACACCCTTAGGTGAAAAACTGTTTTTT

j_gene: TRBJ2-3
abundance: -
d_gene: TRBD2
len: 16
v_gene: TRBV4-2
CDR3aa: CASSHKTSGSTDTQYF
CDR3nt: TGTGCCAGCAGCCACAAGACTAGCGGCAGCACAGATACGCAGTATTTT

j_gene: TRBJ2-5
abundance: once
d_gene: -
len: 16
v_gene: TRBV6-6
CDR3aa: CASRSRAGSGGETQYF
CDR3nt: TGTGCCAGCAGATCAAGAGCGGGATCAGGGGGGGAGACCCAGTACTTC

j_gene: TRBJ2-5
abundance: -
d_gene: TRBD2
len: 17
v_gene: TRBV15
CDR3aa: CATSSGNSGRANGTQYF
CDR3nt: TGTGCCACCAGCAGCGGGAATAGCGGGAGGGCCAATGGGACCCAGTACTTC

j_gene: TRBJ2-1
abundance: -
d_gene: -
len: 15
v_gene: TRBV28
CDR3aa: CASSQILGAHNEQFF
CDR3nt: TGTGCCAGCAGTCAAATCCTCGGTGCGCACAATGAGCAGTTCTTC

j_gene: TRBJ2-1
abundance: -
d_gene: -
len: 17
v_gene: TRBV5-1
CDR3aa: CASSLSLAGLPNNEQFF
CDR3nt: TGCGCCAGCAGCCTATCCTTGGCGGGACTGCCTAACAATGAGCAGTTCTTC

j_gene: TRBJ1-5
abundance: once
d_gene: -
len: 15
v_gene: TRBV7-9
CDR3aa: CASSPMGIWNQPQHF
CDR3nt: TGTGCCAGCAGCCCAATGGGGATATGGAATCAGCCCCAGCATTTT

j_gene: TRBJ2-5
abundance: -
d_gene: -
len: 15
v_gene: TRBV6-5
CDR3aa: CASKGGGARTETQYF
CDR3nt: TGTGCCAGCAAAGGAGGGGGCGCCCGGACGGAGACCCAGTACTTC

j_gene: TRBJ2-7
abundance: -
d_gene: -
len: 19
v_gene: TRBV15
CDR3aa: CATSNPGETSGEYSYEQYF
CDR3nt: TGTGCCACCAGCAACCCCGGTGAAACTAGTGGCGAATATTCCTACGAGCAGTACTTC

j_gene: TRBJ2-3
abundance: -
d_gene: TRBD1
len: 15
v_gene: TRBV7-6
CDR3aa: CASRRLDRVPDTQYF
CDR3nt: TGTGCCAGCAGACGCCTGGACAGGGTTCCAGATACGCAGTATTTT

j_gene: TRBJ2-2
abundance: -
d_gene: -
len: 15
v_gene: TRBV5-4
CDR3aa: CASSLGTLGTGELFF
CDR3nt: TGTGCCAGCAGCTTAGGGACCTTGGGCACCGGGGAGCTGTTTTTT

j_gene: TRBJ1-2
abundance: -
d_gene: -
len: 15
v_gene: TRBV28
CDR3aa: CASSSDPGSIYGYTF
CDR3nt: TGTGCCAGCAGTTCAGACCCCGGGTCTATCTATGGCTACACCTTC

j_gene: TRBJ2-2
abundance: -
d_gene: -
len: 16
v_gene: TRBV15
CDR3aa: CATSPRGALSSGELFF
CDR3nt: TGTGCCACCAGCCCCCGGGGGGCGCTTTCGTCCGGGGAGCTGTTTTTT

j_gene: TRBJ2-7
abundance: -
d_gene: TRBD2
len: 12
v_gene: TRBV10-2
CDR3aa: CASREVVHEQYF
CDR3nt: TGCGCCAGCCGGGAGGTCGTTCACGAGCAGTACTTC

j_gene: TRBJ2-5
abundance: -
d_gene: -
len: 13
v_gene: TRBV10-3
CDR3aa: CAIKESGTETQYF
CDR3nt: TGTGCCATCAAAGAGTCCGGTACTGAGACCCAGTACTTC

j_gene: TRBJ2-3
abundance: -
d_gene: TRBD1
len: 15
v_gene: TRBV11-2
CDR3aa: CASSLWTGSPDTQYF
CDR3nt: TGTGCCAGCAGCCTCTGGACAGGGAGCCCGGATACGCAGTATTTT

j_gene: TRBJ2-7
abundance: -
d_gene: TRBD2
len: 17
v_gene: TRBV19
CDR3aa: CASSRLGTGRVSDEQYF
CDR3nt: TGTGCCAGTAGTAGACTCGGGACTGGGAGGGTATCTGACGAGCAGTACTTC

j_gene: TRBJ2-1
abundance: -
d_gene: TRBD2
len: 15
v_gene: TRBV5-1
CDR3aa: CASSWEGLSYNEQFF
CDR3nt: TGCGCCAGCAGCTGGGAGGGCCTATCCTACAATGAGCAGTTCTTC

j_gene: TRBJ1-1
abundance: few
d_gene: -
len: 13
v_gene: TRBV9
CDR3aa: CASSVLTAGEAFF
CDR3nt: TGTGCCAGCAGCGTATTGACGGCCGGTGAAGCTTTCTTT

j_gene: TRBJ2-7
abundance: -
d_gene: -
len: 14
v_gene: TRBV5-1
CDR3aa: CASSGGLLTYEQYF
CDR3nt: TGCGCCAGCAGTGGTGGACTACTCACCTACGAGCAGTACTTC